This T cell receptor beta chain was sequenced in a study of shared T cell receptors in the human thymus. CDR1 and CDR2 (germline): MRHNA, SNTAGT. V lost 5 bases to trimming and J lost 5 bases; unmatched junction nucleotides: 8. CDR3 size: 16 residues. Assay: immunoSEQ multiplex PCR; the TCRdb copy retains only in-frame clones and omits some. The profile shows about 400,000 clones, roughly 94% of them singletons. Input material: thymocytes. The TCR comes from a human donor. V is TRBV6-4 and J is TRBJ2-1, with TRBD2 matching over 11 bases. DNA for the CDR3: TGTGCCAGCAGTCCCCTTCTGGGACTAGCGGACAATGAGCAGTTCTTC. Protein sequence: CASSPLLGLADNEQFF.